Listed below are T cell receptor beta chains from one sample, sequenced in a study of T cells in Graves' hyperthyroidism and ophthalmopathy. TCRdb processed the multiplex PCR reads anew with MiXCR; each CDR3 protein has one entry. The sample includes about 480,000 distinct CDR3 sequences, less than 25% of them seen just once. What was sequenced was blood. The source of these receptors is a woman between 65 and 79 years old with Graves' ophthalmopathy. The CDR3 runs from the conserved cysteine through the conserved F or W. The D gene is left open where the match is weak. Clone size appears in some rows only: once, few, many, or a class for an expanded clone.

j_call v_call d_call clone_size cdr3_nt cdr3_aa
TRBJ1-3 TRBV12-5 . once TGTGCTAGTGGTTTGGCCTCTGGACCTTCTGGAAACACCATATATTTT CASGLASGPSGNTIYF
TRBJ1-5 TRBV6-2/TRBV6-3 TRBD1 many TGTGCCAGCAGTTGGCACCGGGACAGGGGATCTAGCAATCAGCCCCAGCATTTT CASSWHRDRGSSNQPQHF
TRBJ1-5 TRBV5-1 TRBD1 . TGCGCCAGCAGCTTGGGTAAAGGGGGCGGGAGCAATCAGCCCCAGCATTTT CASSLGKGGGSNQPQHF
TRBJ1-1 TRBV19 . many TGTGCCAGTCAATGGGGGGACATGAACACTGAAGCTTTCTTT CASQWGDMNTEAFF
TRBJ1-2 TRBV30 . few TGTGCCTGGAGAAGGGGAGGGACAACAAACTATGGCTACACCTTC CAWRRGGTTNYGYTF
TRBJ1-5 TRBV12-3/TRBV12-4 . . TGTGCCAGCAGTTTTGACACCGTCAATCAGCCCCAGCATTTT CASSFDTVNQPQHF
TRBJ1-5 TRBV28 . many TGTGCCAGCAGGCTCCGTGGCAGGGTTTTGATAGATCAGCCCCAGCATTTT CASRLRGRVLIDQPQHF
TRBJ1-5 TRBV2 . few TGTGCCAGCAGTGAGGTCAGGGCCGTGGAGCCCCAGCATTTT CASSEVRAVEPQHF
TRBJ1-2 TRBV12-3/TRBV12-4 TRBD1 many TGTGCCAGCAGTTTAGCCGGACAGGGGGCGGGTGGCTACACCTTC CASSLAGQGAGGYTF
TRBJ2-7 TRBV6-6 . many TGTGCCAGCAGTTACAACTCGGACAGTGGAGTCTTGTACTTC CASSYNSDSGVLYF
TRBJ2-3 TRBV6-2/TRBV6-3 TRBD1 . TGTGCCAGCTTGGACAGGAAGAGCACAGATACGCAGTATTTT CASLDRKSTDTQYF
TRBJ2-2 TRBV19 . . TGTGCCAGTGGGCTTGATAACGCGAACACCGGGGAGCTGTTTTTT CASGLDNANTGELFF
TRBJ2-5 TRBV12-3/TRBV12-4 . many TGTGCCAGCAGTTTTCGAGGTGGAGGGGAGACCCAGTACTTC CASSFRGGGETQYF
TRBJ2-7 TRBV24-1 . . TGTGCCACCAGTGATTCAGGGTCTGGCGAGCAGTACTTC CATSDSGSGEQYF
TRBJ2-7 TRBV4-2 . . TGTGCCAGCAGCCAAGATGGGTTAGGCGAGCAGTACTTC CASSQDGLGEQYF
TRBJ1-4 TRBV3-1 . few TGTGCCAGCAGCCAAGAGGCAGGAAGGAGTGAAAAACTGTTTTTT CASSQEAGRSEKLFF
TRBJ2-5 TRBV11-2 . many TGTGCCAGCAGCTTAAGGGGACATCCCCAAGAGACCCAGTACTTC CASSLRGHPQETQYF